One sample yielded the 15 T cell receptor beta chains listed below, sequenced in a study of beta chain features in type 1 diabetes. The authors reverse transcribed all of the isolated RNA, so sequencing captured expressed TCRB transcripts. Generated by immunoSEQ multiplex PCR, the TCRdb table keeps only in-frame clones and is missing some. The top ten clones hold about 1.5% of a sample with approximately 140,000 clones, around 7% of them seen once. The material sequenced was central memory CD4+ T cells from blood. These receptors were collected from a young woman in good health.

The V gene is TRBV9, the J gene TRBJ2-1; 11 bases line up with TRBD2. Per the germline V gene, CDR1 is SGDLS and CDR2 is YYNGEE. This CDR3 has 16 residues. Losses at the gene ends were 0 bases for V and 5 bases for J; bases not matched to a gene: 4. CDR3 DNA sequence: TGTGCCAGCAGCGTAGGGACTAGCGGGCGGCACAATGAGCAGTTCTTC. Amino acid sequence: CASSVGTSGRHNEQFF.

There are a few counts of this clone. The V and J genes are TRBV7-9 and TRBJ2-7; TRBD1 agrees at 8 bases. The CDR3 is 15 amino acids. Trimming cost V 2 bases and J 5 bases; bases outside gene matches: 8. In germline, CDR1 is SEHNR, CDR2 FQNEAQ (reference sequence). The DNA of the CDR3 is TGTGCCAGCAGCTTAATGGCCACAGGGGGAAACGAGCAGTACTTC. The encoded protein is CASSLMATGGNEQYF.

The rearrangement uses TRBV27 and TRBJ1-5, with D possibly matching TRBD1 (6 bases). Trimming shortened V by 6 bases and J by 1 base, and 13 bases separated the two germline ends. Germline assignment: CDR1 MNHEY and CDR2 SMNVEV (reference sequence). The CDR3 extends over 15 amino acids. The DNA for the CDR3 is TGTGCCAGCAGCCTAGGGGGGGGCAGCAATCAGCCCCAGCATTTT. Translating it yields CASSLGGGSNQPQHF.

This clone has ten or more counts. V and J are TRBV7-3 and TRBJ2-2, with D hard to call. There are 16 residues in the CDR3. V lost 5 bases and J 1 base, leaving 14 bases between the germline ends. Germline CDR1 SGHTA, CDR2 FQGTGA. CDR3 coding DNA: TGTGCCAGCAGCGACCCCCTCGCAGGGAACACCGGGGAGCTGTTTTTT. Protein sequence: CASSDPLAGNTGELFF.

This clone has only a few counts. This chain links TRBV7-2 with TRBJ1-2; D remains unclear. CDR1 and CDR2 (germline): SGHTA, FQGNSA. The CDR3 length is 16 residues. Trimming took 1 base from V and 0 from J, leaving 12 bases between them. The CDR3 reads CASSLVILPANYGYTF. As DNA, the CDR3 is TGTGCCAGCAGCTTAGTCATACTCCCGGCTAACTATGGCTACACCTTC.

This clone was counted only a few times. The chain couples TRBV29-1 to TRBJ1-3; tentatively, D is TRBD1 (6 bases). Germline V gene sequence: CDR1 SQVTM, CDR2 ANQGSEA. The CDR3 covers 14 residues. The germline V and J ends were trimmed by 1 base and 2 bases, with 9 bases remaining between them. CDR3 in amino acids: CSVEVGGTGNTIYF. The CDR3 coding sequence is TGCAGCGTTGAAGTAGGGGGTACTGGAAACACCATATATTTT. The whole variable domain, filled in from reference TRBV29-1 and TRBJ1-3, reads SAVISQKPSRDICQRGTSLTIQCQVDSQVTMMFWYRQQPGQSLTLIATANQGSEATYESGFVIDKFPISRPNLTFSTLTVSNMSPEDSSIYLCSVEVGGTGNTIYFGEGSWLTVV.

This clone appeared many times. The CDR3 DNA reads as TGTGCCAGCAGCTTGGCTAGGTACAATGAGCAGTTCTTC. Its protein is CASSLARYNEQFF. This rearrangement joins TRBV11-2 to TRBJ2-1; D gene unclear. Germline lookup yields CDR1 SGHAT and CDR2 FQNNGV. Trimming shortened V by 3 bases and J by 4 bases, and 7 bases separated the two germline ends. The CDR3 sequence is 13 residues long.

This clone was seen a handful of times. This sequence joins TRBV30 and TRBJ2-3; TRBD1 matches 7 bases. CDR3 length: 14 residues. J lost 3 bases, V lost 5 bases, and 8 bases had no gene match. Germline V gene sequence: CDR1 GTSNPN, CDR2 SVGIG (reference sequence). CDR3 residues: CAWATGVGTDTQYF. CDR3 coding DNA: TGTGCCTGGGCAACAGGGGTTGGGACAGATACGCAGTATTTT. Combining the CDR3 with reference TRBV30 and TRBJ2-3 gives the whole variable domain SQTIHQWPATLVQPVGSPLSLECTVEGTSNPNLYWYRQAAGRGLQLLFYSVGIGQISSEVPQNLSASRPQDRQFILSSKKLLLSDSGFYLCAWATGVGTDTQYFGPGTRLTVL.

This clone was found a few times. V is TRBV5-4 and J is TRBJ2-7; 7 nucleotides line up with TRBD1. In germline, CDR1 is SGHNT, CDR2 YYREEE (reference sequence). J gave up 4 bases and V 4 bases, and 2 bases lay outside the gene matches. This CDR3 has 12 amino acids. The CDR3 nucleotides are TGTGCCAGCAGCCAACAGGGGTACGAGCAGTACTTC. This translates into CASSQQGYEQYF.

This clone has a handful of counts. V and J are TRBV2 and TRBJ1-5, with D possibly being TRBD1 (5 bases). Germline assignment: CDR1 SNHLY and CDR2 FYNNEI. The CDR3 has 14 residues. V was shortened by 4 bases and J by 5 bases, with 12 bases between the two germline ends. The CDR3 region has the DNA TGTGCCAGCAGTGGACAGTCGGAAGATCAGCCCCAGCATTTT. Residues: CASSGQSEDQPQHF.

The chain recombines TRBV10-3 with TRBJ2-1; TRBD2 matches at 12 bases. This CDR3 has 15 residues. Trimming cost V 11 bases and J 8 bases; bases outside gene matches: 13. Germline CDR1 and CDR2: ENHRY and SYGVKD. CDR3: CAAQAGTSGFYEQFF. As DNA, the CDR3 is TGTGCCGCCCAAGCCGGGACTAGCGGGTTCTATGAGCAGTTCTTC.

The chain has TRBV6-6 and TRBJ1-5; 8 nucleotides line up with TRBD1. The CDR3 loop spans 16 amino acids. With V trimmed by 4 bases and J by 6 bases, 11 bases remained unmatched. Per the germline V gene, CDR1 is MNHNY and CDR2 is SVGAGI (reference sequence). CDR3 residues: CASSSTEGQGGQPQHF. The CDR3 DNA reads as TGTGCCAGCAGTTCGACAGAAGGACAGGGCGGTCAGCCCCAGCATTTT.

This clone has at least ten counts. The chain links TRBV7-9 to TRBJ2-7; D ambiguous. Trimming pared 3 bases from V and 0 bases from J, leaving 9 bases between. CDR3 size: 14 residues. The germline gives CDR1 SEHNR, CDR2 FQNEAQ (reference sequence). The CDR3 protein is CASSFPRSSYEQYF. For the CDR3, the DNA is TGTGCCAGCAGCTTCCCCCGTAGCTCCTACGAGCAGTACTTC.

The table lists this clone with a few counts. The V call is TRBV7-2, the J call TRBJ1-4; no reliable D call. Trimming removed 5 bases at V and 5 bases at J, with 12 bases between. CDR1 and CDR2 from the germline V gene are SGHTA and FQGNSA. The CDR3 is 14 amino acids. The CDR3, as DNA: TGTGCCAGCAGCCTCCGGGGTGGGAATGAAAAACTGTTTTTT. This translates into CASSLRGGNEKLFF.

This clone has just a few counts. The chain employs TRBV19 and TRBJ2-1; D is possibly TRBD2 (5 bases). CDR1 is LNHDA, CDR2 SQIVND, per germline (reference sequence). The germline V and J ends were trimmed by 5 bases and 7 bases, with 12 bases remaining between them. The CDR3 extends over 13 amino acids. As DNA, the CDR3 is TGTGCCAGTAGTTCCCAGAAGCGGAATGAGCAGTTCTTC. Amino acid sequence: CASSSQKRNEQFF.